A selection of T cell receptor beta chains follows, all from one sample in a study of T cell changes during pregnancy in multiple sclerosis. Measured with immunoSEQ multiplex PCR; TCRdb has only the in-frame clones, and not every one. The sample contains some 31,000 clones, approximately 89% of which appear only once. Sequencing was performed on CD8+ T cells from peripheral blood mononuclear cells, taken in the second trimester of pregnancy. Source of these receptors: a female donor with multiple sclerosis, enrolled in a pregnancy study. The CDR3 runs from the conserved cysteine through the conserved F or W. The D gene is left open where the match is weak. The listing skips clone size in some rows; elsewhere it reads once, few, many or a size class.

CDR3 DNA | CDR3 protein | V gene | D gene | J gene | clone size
TGTGCCAGCAGCCTAAGTGTCAGGGGATTCCCTGAAGCTTTCTTT | CASSLSVRGFPEAFF | TRBV27 | - | TRBJ1-1 | -
TGTGCCAGCAGGGGACTAGCAGCCTCCTACAATGAGCAGTTCTTC | CASRGLAASYNEQFF | TRBV6-5 | TRBD2 | TRBJ2-1 | -
TGTGCCAGCAGATACGAACCGGTGGAGGCTAGCACAGATACGCAGTATTTT | CASRYEPVEASTDTQYF | TRBV5-6 | - | TRBJ2-3 | -
TGTGCCAGCAGCTTAAGGCAGGATCAGGAGACCCAGTACTTC | CASSLRQDQETQYF | TRBV7-9 | - | TRBJ2-5 | once
TGTGCCAGCAGTCTTACGCTAGGATGGGATGAGCAGTTCTTC | CASSLTLGWDEQFF | TRBV7-9 | - | TRBJ2-1 | -
TGTGCCAGCAAGGAAGGGGAACTTCCACCCCTCCACTTT | CASKEGELPPLHF | TRBV28 | - | TRBJ1-6 | -
TGTGCCAGCAGCTTAGACCGGCGGCTAGCGGGAGACCAGTACTTC | CASSLDRRLAGDQYF | TRBV11-2 | TRBD2 | TRBJ2-7 | -
TGTGCCAGCAGTTTGTCCGGGACAGTAATTCCCTCTGGGGCCAACGTCCTGACTTTC | CASSLSGTVIPSGANVLTF | TRBV28 | TRBD1 | TRBJ2-6 | -
TGTGCCAGCAGCTCGGCGGACAGGGGATTTGCCTACACCTTC | CASSSADRGFAYTF | TRBV5-4 | TRBD1 | TRBJ1-2 | -
TGTGCCAGCAAAATCGGGACAGGGTATTTTCCCACCTTC | CASKIGTGYFPTF | TRBV28 | TRBD1 | TRBJ1-2 | -
TGTGCCAGCAGCTCGGGGATCGAGAACGAGCAGTACTTC | CASSSGIENEQYF | TRBV6-1 | - | TRBJ2-7 | once
TGTGCCAGCAGCTTAAATAGTGGGGGGATAAAGTACTTC | CASSLNSGGIKYF | TRBV7-3 | - | TRBJ2-7 | -
TGTGCCAGCAGCTTAGGGACAGGGGGCCCCTCCTCCCAGCATTTT | CASSLGTGGPSSQHF | TRBV7-2 | TRBD1 | TRBJ1-5 | -
TGTGCCAGCAGTTACGGAGAGAGCACAGATACGCAGTATTTT | CASSYGESTDTQYF | TRBV6-4 | - | TRBJ2-3 | once
TGTGCCAGCAGCGCGGTACTGGGGGGAACTGAAGCTTTCTTT | CASSAVLGGTEAFF | TRBV7-9 | - | TRBJ1-1 | -
TGTGCCAGCAGTGGAGAGGAGGTCACTGAAGCTTTCTTT | CASSGEEVTEAFF | TRBV6-1 | - | TRBJ1-1 | -
TGTGCCAGCGCACCTGGGGCCCAAACGAACACTGAAGCTTTCTTT | CASAPGAQTNTEAFF | TRBV27 | - | TRBJ1-1 | -
TGTGCCAGCAGCTTAGCGGGTCGGGGGGTTGCCAAAAACATTCAGTACTTC | CASSLAGRGVAKNIQYF | TRBV7-9 | TRBD2 | TRBJ2-4 | -
TGTGCCAGCAGCTTGAGGCGGGCCTACGAGCAGTACTTC | CASSLRRAYEQYF | TRBV5-6 | - | TRBJ2-7 | -
TGTGCCAGCAGCCAAGAAGGAGGACCCTCGCCGGGGGGCTACACCTTC | CASSQEGGPSPGGYTF | TRBV4-2 | - | TRBJ1-2 | -
TGTGCCAGCAGACAGGGGGCCGGTGAAGCTTTCTTT | CASRQGAGEAFF | TRBV7-3 | TRBD1 | TRBJ1-1 | -
TGTGCCAGCAGCCTTGGCGGACAGGGGTATGGCTACACCTTC | CASSLGGQGYGYTF | TRBV5-6 | TRBD1 | TRBJ1-2 | -
TGTGCCAGCAGCTTATGGGGCCCCCTGAGCGAGCAGTACTTC | CASSLWGPLSEQYF | TRBV5-6 | - | TRBJ2-7 | -
TGTGCCAGCACCCCTAGCGTCCTCACAGATACGCAGTATTTT | CASTPSVLTDTQYF | TRBV6-1 | - | TRBJ2-3 | -
TGTGCCAGCAGTTACGACACAGCCTACGAGCAGTACTTC | CASSYDTAYEQYF | TRBV6-6 | - | TRBJ2-7 | -
TGTGCCAGCAGCGACCTCGGGGACAGACCAAATGAGCAGTTCTTC | CASSDLGDRPNEQFF | TRBV5-4 | TRBD1 | TRBJ2-1 | -
TGTGCCAGCAGTGGAACTAGCGGGGCAACCTACAATGAGCAGTTCTTC | CASSGTSGATYNEQFF | TRBV6-1 | TRBD2 | TRBJ2-1 | -
TGTGCCAGCAGTGATAGTCCCGGGACAGGGAACACTGAAGCTTTCTTT | CASSDSPGTGNTEAFF | TRBV2 | TRBD1 | TRBJ1-1 | -
TGTGCCAGCAGGGTCGGGGACAACCAAGAGACCCAGTACTTC | CASRVGDNQETQYF | TRBV6-5 | - | TRBJ2-5 | -
TGTGCCAGCAGCCCGGGACTAGCAGCAAACAATGAGCAGTTCTTC | CASSPGLAANNEQFF | TRBV9 | TRBD2 | TRBJ2-1 | -
TGTGCCATCAGTGAAGGGACATACAATCAGCCCCAGCATTTT | CAISEGTYNQPQHF | TRBV10-3 | - | TRBJ1-5 | -
TGTGCCAGCAGGACGGGGGGGGTCTCTGGAAACACCATATATTTT | CASRTGGVSGNTIYF | TRBV7-3 | - | TRBJ1-3 | -
TGTGCCAGCGGCCGGCGGCCGAACACCGGGGAGCTGTTTTTT | CASGRRPNTGELFF | TRBV27 | - | TRBJ2-2 | once
TGTGCCAGCAGTTTAAACAGGGGGTACGAGCAGTACTTC | CASSLNRGYEQYF | TRBV27 | TRBD1 | TRBJ2-7 | -
TGTGCCAGCAGCTTAACTCCCGGACTAGCGGACTCCTACAATGAGCAGTTCTTC | CASSLTPGLADSYNEQFF | TRBV7-3 | TRBD2 | TRBJ2-1 | once
TGCGCCAGCAGTCTTATGACTAGCGGGAGGGGTGAGCAGTTCTTC | CASSLMTSGRGEQFF | TRBV5-1 | TRBD2 | TRBJ2-1 | -
TGTGCCTGGTGGGGGGAAAACTACAATGAGCAGTTCTTC | CAWWGENYNEQFF | TRBV30 | - | TRBJ2-1 | -
TGTGCCAGTAGTAGGGACATCACTGAAGCTTTCTTT | CASSRDITEAFF | TRBV19 | - | TRBJ1-1 | -
TGTGCCAGCAGCCCGGCCGGGACAGGGACCGGGGAGCTGTTTTTT | CASSPAGTGTGELFF | TRBV7-9 | TRBD1 | TRBJ2-2 | once
TGTGCCAGCAGTCAACTAGCGGGAGGGTCCCCGGGGTTAAAAGATACGCAGTATTTT | CASSQLAGGSPGLKDTQYF | TRBV27 | TRBD2 | TRBJ2-3 | once
TGTGCCAGCAGCTTATTTTCTTGGCGGATAGAGCAGTTCTTC | CASSLFSWRIEQFF | TRBV7-2 | - | TRBJ2-1 | -
TGTGCCAGCAGTCCAAACAAGAACACTGAAGCTTTCTTT | CASSPNKNTEAFF | TRBV6-5 | - | TRBJ1-1 | -
TGCAGCGCGAGGGAGTTTCCCTCCTACGAGCAGTACTTC | CSAREFPSYEQYF | TRBV29-1 | - | TRBJ2-7 | -
TGTGCCACCAGCAGAGATATGTCGACTAGCGGATCCGGGGCCAACGTCCTGACTTTC | CATSRDMSTSGSGANVLTF | TRBV15 | TRBD2 | TRBJ2-6 | -
TGTGCCATCAGTGAATGGCAGGTATTCGATCAGTGGGACCAAGAGACCCAGTACTTC | CAISEWQVFDQWDQETQYF | TRBV10-3 | - | TRBJ2-5 | -
TGTGCCAGTAGTCTTGTCAGACTGGATAGCAATCAGCCCCAGCATTTT | CASSLVRLDSNQPQHF | TRBV19 | - | TRBJ1-5 | -
TGTGCCAACCGATCGGTTGGCTACACCTTC | CANRSVGYTF | TRBV19 | - | TRBJ1-2 | -